Many counts were recorded for the clone carrying this T cell receptor beta chain. Its antigen is currently unknown. TCR beta CDR3 sequences were amplified from RNA transcripts. The primer set for the first-round RT-PCR of the TCR CDR3 was HTBI. TCRdb ran MiXCR on the multiplex PCR reads and lists one entry per CDR3 protein. The table lists 200,000 or so distinct CDR3 sequences, roughly a sixth of them singletons. The source of the sample is a study of T cells in Graves' hyperthyroidism and ophthalmopathy. Across the study: The initial diagnosis was the point when peripheral blood was collected, ahead of any treatment.

The trim removed 5 bases at V and 12 bases at J, leaving 9 bases unmatched. Germline V gene sequence: CDR1 SGHAT, CDR2 FQNNGV. This CDR3 has 12 amino acids. The authors obtained PBMCs from more than 8 ml of fresh peripheral blood. Points from the study as a whole: A 13 V-J signature model discriminated ophthalmopathy versus stable hyperthyroidism.

The sample was blood. This receptor was obtained from a woman aged 45-65 years with Graves' hyperthyroidism. J is TRBJ1-1 and V is TRBV11-2, with 7 bases lining up with TRBD1. The CDR3 coding sequence is TGTGCCAGCAGCCTACAGGGGTCTATACCTTTCTTT. Translated: CASSLQGSIPFF.